The text below deals with one T cell receptor (beta chain). Its antigen is not identified. Some clones are missing from TCRdb's copy, which holds only in-frame ones; the method was immunoSEQ multiplex PCR. The data show about 53,000 clones, 88% seen once. The data stem from a study of OX40 agonist ivuxolimab in advanced cancers. Study in general: In three patients, partial responses were observed, one with hepatocellular carcinoma and two with cutaneous melanoma. Points from the study as a whole: Among T cells, CD8+ cells averaged more expanded clones than CD4+ cells.

Sequences were derived from CD4+ or CD8+ T cells sorted from blood, sampled in a trial of the OX40 agonist ivuxolimab. This TCR came from an adult with an advanced solid tumor such as melanoma, head and neck, liver or kidney cancer.

CDR3 sequence (DNA): TGCGCCAGCAGCCAACCGGGACAGGGCTACGAGCAGTACTTC. It is translated as CASSQPGQGYEQYF. This chain uses TRBV4-1 with TRBJ2-7; 9 bases align to TRBD1. CDR1 and CDR2 (germline): MGHRA, YSYEKL. The CDR3 is 14 amino acids. Trimming removed 2 bases from V and 3 bases from J; junction bases left unmatched: 2.